The 27 T cell receptor beta chains below all came from one sample that was sequenced in a study of Ad26.COV2.S vaccination and SARS-CoV-2 variants. Treatment specified: some 19 received Ad26.COV2.S at low or high dose, single or two shots; several received placebo; per-sample allocation not given. Day 63 after the first injection of vaccine or placebo was the sampling time. The repertoire was sequenced with immunoSEQ multiplex PCR; TCRdb's copy has only in-frame clones and lacks some. The data hold roughly 460,000 clones, with 80% to 90% observed a single time. The starting material was peripheral blood, obtained in a trial of Ad26.COV2.S vaccine versus placebo. These receptor sequences come from a person aged 18-60 years who received the Ad26.COV2.S COVID-19 vaccine or a placebo.

This clone was seen only once. This chain uses TRBV2 with TRBJ1-2, with 7 positions matching TRBD1. J gave up 0 bases and V 4 bases, and 5 bases lay outside the gene matches. CDR1 and CDR2 from the germline V gene are SNHLY and FYNNEI. There are 15 residues in the CDR3. CDR3 DNA sequence: TGTGCCAGCAGTGTCACAGGGGAACCTAACTATGGCTACACCTTC. Its translation: CASSVTGEPNYGYTF. The complete variable domain, with remaining parts taken from reference TRBV2 and TRBJ1-2, reads EPEVTQTPSHQVTQMGQEVILRCVPISNHLYFYWYRQILGQKVEFLVSFYNNEISEKSEIFDDQFSVERPDGSNFTLKIRSTKLEDSAMYFCASSVTGEPNYGYTFGSGTRLTVV.

The rearrangement joins TRBV25-1 to TRBJ1-4, with D tentatively TRBD1 (5 bases). The CDR3 consists of 16 residues. The V end was cut by 4 bases, the J end by 5 bases, with 17 bases between. CDR1 and CDR2 (germline): MGHDK, SYGVNS. CDR3 DNA sequence: TGTGCCAGCAGTGCCACTCCCGGGGCTTGGAATGAAAAACTGTTTTTT. It translates to CASSATPGAWNEKLFF.

The chain combines TRBV19 with TRBJ1-5, with 7 bases identical to TRBD1. The CDR3 is made up of 15 amino acids. Germline lookup yields CDR1 LNHDA and CDR2 SQIVND (reference sequence). With V trimmed by 3 bases and J by 1 base, 3 bases remained unmatched. CDR3 sequence (DNA): TGTGCCAGTAGTATCAGGGGGGGGAGCAATCAGCCCCAGCATTTT. Its protein product is CASSIRGGSNQPQHF. The full variable domain, in which reference TRBV19 and TRBJ1-5 provide the parts outside the CDR3, is DGGITQSPKYLFRKEGQNVTLSCEQNLNHDAMYWYRQDPGQGLRLIYYSQIVNDFQKGDIAEGYSVSREKKESFPLTVTSAQKNPTAFYLCASSIRGGSNQPQHFGDGTRLSIL.

The CDR3 DNA reads TGTGCCAGCAGCCAAGGGGTTGTTTGGTTACAGGGGAACACTGAAGCTTTCTTT. Its translation is CASSQGVVWLQGNTEAFF. The V and J genes are TRBV14 and TRBJ1-1, with D maybe TRBD1 (6 bases). The germline gives CDR1 SGHDN, CDR2 FVKESK. V dropped 1 base and J dropped 1 base, with 19 bases sitting between them. This CDR3 has 18 residues.

The gene calls are TRBV7-9 and TRBJ1-2, with D possibly being TRBD1 (5 bases). The CDR3 spans 15 residues. Trimming took off 1 base at V and 4 bases at J, with 13 bases between the two ends. Germline loops: CDR1 SEHNR, CDR2 FQNEAQ (reference sequence). The CDR3 loop is CASSLEEGGVYGYTF. Here the CDR3 DNA reads TGTGCCAGCAGCTTAGAGGAAGGAGGGGTCTATGGCTACACCTTC.

V usage is TRBV6-6 and J usage is TRBJ2-1, with unresolved D. This CDR3 is 14 amino acids long. Trimming cost V 2 bases and J 7 bases, with 12 bases left between them. Germline CDR1 reads MNHNY; CDR2 reads SVGAGI (reference sequence). For the CDR3, the DNA is TGTGCCAGCAGTTACACTGGACCCACAAATGAGCAGTTCTTC. Translated, it gives CASSYTGPTNEQFF.

The chain is built from TRBV10-3 and TRBJ1-1, with 8 bases lining up with TRBD1. CDR1 and CDR2 (germline): ENHRY, SYGVKD. The V gene end was trimmed by 6 bases and the J gene end by 3 bases; junction bases not matched to a gene: 9. The CDR3 has 15 residues. As DNA, the CDR3 is TGTGCCATCAGGGGACAGGCCCTAGGGGACACTGAAGCTTTCTTT. This codes for CAIRGQALGDTEAFF.

The chain joins TRBV7-2 to TRBJ1-1, with D uncertain. CDR1 and CDR2 from the germline V gene are SGHTA and FQGNSA. The CDR3 is 13 residues long. V was clipped by 2 bases and J by 8 bases, with 12 bases between them. Here the CDR3 DNA reads TGTGCCAGCAGCTTAAAAGGCAGTCAAGAAGCTTTCTTT. Its translation: CASSLKGSQEAFF.

The chain couples TRBV6-5 to TRBJ2-7, with TRBD2 matching 11 bases. CDR1 is MNHEY, CDR2 SVGAGI, per germline. The CDR3 loop spans 14 amino acids. Trimming cost V 5 bases and J 6 bases; bases outside gene matches: 6. CDR3 coding DNA: TGTGCCAGCAGTCGTACTAGCGGGGGCTCCGAGCAGTACTTC. Amino acid sequence: CASSRTSGGSEQYF.

In DNA, the CDR3 is TGTGCCAGCAGCTTTATGAGCTGGAACACCATATATTTT. It codes for CASSFMSWNTIYF. This chain connects TRBV5-4 to TRBJ1-3; D remains ambiguous. The germline CDR1 and CDR2 sequences are SGHNT and YYREEE (reference sequence). This CDR3 has 13 residues. V was cut by 2 bases and J by 7 bases, with 10 bases left in between.

V is TRBV25-1 and J is TRBJ1-2, with 7 bases identical to TRBD1. The germline V gene has CDR1 MGHDK and CDR2 SYGVNS. The CDR3 is made up of 13 amino acids. V lost 4 bases, J lost 8 bases, and 7 bases stayed unmatched. The CDR3 DNA reads TGTGCCAGCAGTGGGGGGGGACAGTCAGGCTACACCTTC. It translates to CASSGGGQSGYTF.

This sequence joins TRBV6-2 or TRBV6-3 and TRBJ2-3; 10 bases align to TRBD2. J gave up 4 bases and V 2 bases, and 12 bases lay outside the gene matches. The V gene's germline CDR1 is MNHEY and CDR2 SVGEGT. This CDR3 is 18 amino acids long. This CDR3 is CASSYQRGGPITPDTQYF. CDR3 nucleotides: TGTGCCAGCAGTTACCAGCGGGGGGGCCCGATCACTCCAGATACGCAGTATTTT.

The chain uses TRBV14 and TRBJ2-7; 8 bases line up with TRBD1. Germline CDR1 and CDR2: SGHDN and FVKESK. The length of the CDR3 is 12 residues. J lost 6 bases, V lost 6 bases, and 4 bases had no gene match. As DNA, the CDR3 is TGTGCCAGCAGAAGCAGGGGGCCCGAGCAGTACTTC. Translation: CASRSRGPEQYF.

The V and J genes are TRBV5-4 and TRBJ2-1; tentative D call: TRBD1 (6 bases). There are 16 residues in the CDR3. Germline V gene lookup returns CDR1 SGHNT and CDR2 YYREEE (reference sequence). Trimming left V 4 bases short and J 8 bases short, with 22 bases between. The DNA for the CDR3 is TGTGCCAGCAGCCCAGGGCAGGGGATGGGGCGGGATGAGCAGTTCTTC. The encoded protein is CASSPGQGMGRDEQFF.

V is TRBV4-3 and J is TRBJ2-3, with a weak D call TRBD2 (6 bases). Trimming shortened V by 0 bases and J by 5 bases, and 15 bases separated the two germline ends. Germline V lookup: CDR1 LGHNA, CDR2 YSLEER. This CDR3 is built from 16 residues. The CDR3 here is CASSQELEGLQDTQYF. The CDR3 DNA reads TGCGCCAGCAGCCAAGAGTTGGAGGGTTTACAAGATACGCAGTATTTT.

V and J are TRBV30 and TRBJ2-5; tentative D call: TRBD1 (5 bases). V gave up 3 bases and J gave up 6 bases, with 20 bases separating them. Germline loops: CDR1 GTSNPN, CDR2 SVGIG (reference sequence). The CDR3 consists of 15 residues. CDR3 residues: CAWSRATVIVQTQYF. The CDR3 nucleotides are TGTGCCTGGAGCAGGGCGACAGTTATTGTACAGACCCAGTACTTC.

This chain uses TRBV6-5 with TRBJ2-7, with D perhaps TRBD2 (5 bases). This CDR3 region has 13 residues. Germline V gives CDR1 MNHEY, CDR2 SVGAGI. V was pared by 10 bases and J by 2 bases, with 15 bases between. This CDR3 is CATRRLGAYEQYF. CDR3 bases: TGTGCCACCAGGAGGCTCGGCGCCTACGAGCAGTACTTC.

The chain links TRBV7-6 to TRBJ1-2; 7 bases align to TRBD1. The junction had 5 bases not matched to a gene; V was cut back by 3 bases and J by 1 base. This CDR3 spans 15 amino acids. Germline V gene lookup returns CDR1 SGHVS and CDR2 FNYEAQ. The CDR3 here is CASSFGTDNNYGYTF. As DNA, the CDR3 is TGTGCCAGCAGCTTTGGGACAGACAATAACTATGGCTACACCTTC.

V and J are TRBV7-9 and TRBJ1-1; D remains unclear. Per germline, CDR1 SEHNR and CDR2 FQNEAQ (reference sequence). The CDR3 runs 14 residues. The V gene lost 5 bases and the J gene lost 5 bases, with 15 bases spanning the gap. CDR3 coding DNA: TGTGCCAGCAGCGAGACCTATGGAAAGACTGAAGCTTTCTTT. This encodes CASSETYGKTEAFF.

The chain carries TRBV20-1 and TRBJ2-1, with TRBD2 identical over 14 bases. CDR3 length equals 11 residues. The V gene end was trimmed by 6 bases and the J gene end by 15 bases; junction bases not matched to a gene: 4. Germline CDR1 DFQATT, CDR2 SNEGSKA (reference sequence). The CDR3 region is CSARTSGRMFF. CDR3 DNA: TGCAGTGCCAGGACTAGCGGGAGGATGTTCTTC.

J is TRBJ2-7 and V is TRBV7-9, with 8 bases fitting TRBD2. This CDR3 contains 14 residues. V was clipped by 2 bases and J by 7 bases; unmatched bases: 7. CDR1 is SEHNR and CDR2 is FQNEAQ in the germline V gene (reference sequence). The CDR3 here is CASSLLQGGGEQYF. The CDR3 nucleotides read TGTGCCAGCAGCTTACTACAGGGCGGGGGGGAGCAGTACTTC.

J is TRBJ2-7 and V is TRBV19; 8 bases line up with TRBD2. CDR1 LNHDA and CDR2 SQIVND come from the germline V gene (reference sequence). This CDR3 has 13 residues. The ends lost 9 bases at V and 3 bases at J; junction bases unmatched: 7. The CDR3 here is CASAKAGVYEQYF. The CDR3 DNA reads as TGTGCCAGCGCTAAAGCGGGAGTCTACGAGCAGTACTTC.

The chain couples TRBV7-2 to TRBJ2-1; maybe TRBD1 (6 bases). Trimming left V 1 base short and J 0 bases short, with 7 bases between. This CDR3 spans 15 amino acids. Germline values: CDR1 SGHTA, CDR2 FQGNSA. In DNA, the CDR3 is TGTGCCAGCAGCTTAGAGGGGGACTCCTACAATGAGCAGTTCTTC. It codes for CASSLEGDSYNEQFF.

The count of this clone is one. The chain recombines TRBV5-1 with TRBJ2-7; maybe TRBD1 (6 bases). Germline V gene sequence: CDR1 SGHRS, CDR2 YFSETQ. The CDR3 is made up of 14 amino acids. Trimming pared 5 bases from V and 3 bases from J, leaving 15 bases between. The CDR3 bases are TGCGCCAGCAGTACGGACAGCTATGGCTACGAGCAGTACTTC. Its protein is CASSTDSYGYEQYF.

This sequence joins TRBV23-1 and TRBJ1-1, with TRBD1 matching 7 bases. TRBV23-1 is annotated as an ORF whose role is uncertain. The J segment lost 0 bases and the V segment lost 1 base, leaving 8 bases of the junction unmatched. This CDR3 has 17 residues. The CDR3 region is CASSQYRQGKLNTEAFF. The CDR3 DNA follows: TGCGCCAGCAGTCAATATAGACAGGGTAAATTGAACACTGAAGCTTTCTTT.

This clone was counted between two and nine times. The CDR3: CASSTFTRMNTEAFF. The DNA for the CDR3 is TGTGCCAGTAGTACGTTTACACGCATGAACACTGAAGCTTTCTTT. This rearrangement joins TRBV19 to TRBJ1-1; D gene unclear. This CDR3 is 15 amino acids long. Trimming removed 4 bases from V and 0 bases from J, with 12 bases in between. Germline values: CDR1 LNHDA, CDR2 SQIVND (reference sequence).

CDR3 bases: TGTGCTAGTGGTTTGGGACTAGTGGATACGCAGTATTTT. Amino acid sequence: CASGLGLVDTQYF. The rearrangement links TRBV12-5 to TRBJ2-3, with a weak D call TRBD2 (6 bases). Germline V gene lookup returns CDR1 LGHNT and CDR2 FRNRAP. V was cut by 1 base and J by 6 bases, with 8 bases left in between. CDR3 size: 13 residues.